The 29 T cell receptor beta chains presented below share a single source sample, sequenced in a study of blood T cell repertoires in COVID-19. Using immunoSEQ multiplex PCR, the repertoire was profiled, and TCRdb retains in-frame clones only, with some absent. The repertoire holds 220,000 or so clones, approximately 83% seen once, with about 2.9% in the top ten. Sequenced sample: peripheral blood. Receptor source: a woman younger than 45 who had recovered from COVID-19.

The V gene is TRBV5-1, the J gene TRBJ2-2; 7 bases map to TRBD2. Per the germline V gene, CDR1 is SGHRS and CDR2 is YFSETQ. After removal of 0 bases from V and 5 bases from J, the junction contained 7 bases not matched to a gene. The CDR3 length is 16 residues. CDR3 nucleotides: TGCGCCAGCAGCTTGGTATCTAGCGGCTTAACCGGGGAGCTGTTTTTT. This sequence encodes CASSLVSSGLTGELFF.

Comments on this clone: The sample has other DNA sequences that encode this CDR3 too. The CDR3 region is CASSPGTGPSYEQYF. CDR3 DNA: TGTGCCAGCTCACCAGGGACAGGTCCTTCCTACGAGCAGTACTTC. The chain employs TRBV18 and TRBJ2-7; 8 bases are shared with TRBD1. The CDR3 loop spans 15 amino acids. The V gene end was trimmed by 2 bases and the J gene end by 1 base; junction bases not matched to a gene: 4. Germline lookup yields CDR1 KGHSH and CDR2 LQKENI.

The J gene is TRBJ2-7, the V gene TRBV9, with 7 bases aligning to TRBD2. V gave up 4 bases and J gave up 5 bases; unmatched junction bases: 18. This CDR3 is built from 17 residues. Germline V CDR1 and CDR2: SGDLS, YYNGEE. CDR3: CASSPQVEQRDWHEQYF. In DNA form, the CDR3 reads TGTGCCAGCAGCCCCCAGGTTGAGCAGCGGGACTGGCACGAGCAGTACTTC.

V gene TRBV13 combines with J gene TRBJ1-1; weak D call: TRBD1 (6 bases). Trimming removed 4 bases at V and 5 bases at J, with 17 bases between. This CDR3 region has 15 residues. Germline V lookup: CDR1 PRHDT, CDR2 FYEKMQ (reference sequence). CDR3 DNA sequence: TGTGCCAGCAGCTCAATTAACAGGGTCGGAACTGAAGCTTTCTTT. Amino acids: CASSSINRVGTEAFF. The whole variable domain, remainder taken from reference TRBV13 and TRBJ1-1, is AAGVIQSPRHLIKEKRETATLKCYPIPRHDTVYWYQQGPGQDPQFLISFYEKMQSDKGSIPDRFSAQQFSDYHSELNMSSLELGDSALYFCASSSINRVGTEAFFGQGTRLTVV.

The chain links TRBV28 to TRBJ2-5; maybe TRBD1 (5 bases). The CDR3 extends over 13 amino acids. The germline V gene has CDR1 MDHEN and CDR2 SYDVKM. V was shortened by 2 bases and J by 5 bases, with 9 bases between the two germline ends. CDR3: CASSLLYRETQYF. The CDR3 coding sequence is TGTGCCAGCAGTTTACTCTACAGGGAGACCCAGTACTTC. Together with reference TRBV28 and TRBJ2-5, the CDR3 gives the full variable domain: DVKVTQSSRYLVKRTGEKVFLECVQDMDHENMFWYRQDPGLGLRLIYFSYDVKMKEKGDIPEGYSVSREKKERFSLILESASTNQTSMYLCASSLLYRETQYFGPGTRLLVL.

The chain employs TRBV12-3 or TRBV12-4 and TRBJ2-7, with D tentatively TRBD1 (5 bases). The CDR3 loop spans 13 amino acids. Trimming took off 4 bases at V and 6 bases at J, with 13 bases between the two ends. The CDR3 DNA reads as TGTGCCAGCAGTTCCCTGGACACGGGCGAGCAGTACTTC. Protein: CASSSLDTGEQYF.

This clone was counted a few times. CDR3 nucleotides: TGCGCCAGCAGTGAGTCGACTACCTACGAGCAGTACTTC. Its translation: CASSESTTYEQYF. The chain recombines TRBV10-1 with TRBJ2-7, with TRBD2 as a possible D gene (5 bases). This CDR3 contains 13 residues. Germline V gene sequence: CDR1 WNHNN, CDR2 SYGVQD (reference sequence). V was clipped by 0 bases and J by 2 bases, with 5 bases between them.

This chain uses TRBV5-1 with TRBJ1-6; TRBD1 aligns across 9 bases. CDR3 length equals 16 residues. The V gene end was trimmed by 4 bases and the J gene end by 5 bases; junction bases not matched to a gene: 7. The V gene's germline CDR1 is SGHRS and CDR2 YFSETQ. CDR3 sequence: CASSLGTGQHNSPLHF. The CDR3 DNA reads as TGCGCCAGCAGCCTCGGGACAGGGCAACATAATTCACCCCTCCACTTT.

The chain is built from TRBV10-3 and TRBJ2-1, with 12 bases fitting TRBD2. J was trimmed by 5 bases and V by 10 bases; bases with no gene match: 6. Germline CDR1 ENHRY, CDR2 SYGVKD. The CDR3 is 14 amino acids. This CDR3 is CATERLAGDNEQFF. Written as DNA, the CDR3 is TGTGCCACGGAGAGACTAGCGGGGGACAATGAGCAGTTCTTC.

This clone was seen a single time. The CDR3 spells CASSPLPGTWGGRAGGELFF. The CDR3 DNA is TGTGCCAGCAGCCCGCTCCCCGGGACGTGGGGCGGGAGGGCCGGCGGGGAGCTGTTTTTT. The chain recombines TRBV14 with TRBJ2-2, with 9 bases identical to TRBD2. There are 20 residues in the CDR3. V gave up 4 bases and J gave up 7 bases; unmatched junction bases: 22. CDR1 and CDR2 from the germline V gene are SGHDN and FVKESK.

The chain has TRBV19 and TRBJ2-3; weak D call: TRBD2 (6 bases). Trimming pared 5 bases from V and 0 bases from J, leaving 12 bases between. The CDR3 spans 15 residues. Germline V CDR1 and CDR2: LNHDA, SQIVND (reference sequence). Here the CDR3 reads CASSYSGLSTDTQYF. The CDR3 DNA is TGTGCCAGTAGTTACAGCGGGTTAAGCACAGATACGCAGTATTTT.

This chain uses TRBV18 with TRBJ2-1; the D is unclear. V was pared by 0 bases and J by 1 base, with 10 bases between. The CDR3 loop spans 16 amino acids. The germline V gene encodes CDR1 KGHSH and CDR2 LQKENI. CDR3 bases: TGTGCCAGCTCACCACCGGCCCTCGTTTCCTACAATGAGCAGTTCTTC. This gives the protein CASSPPALVSYNEQFF.

Only one count was recorded for this clone. V usage is TRBV27 and J usage is TRBJ2-1; 8 nucleotides align to TRBD2. Germline V gene sequence: CDR1 MNHEY, CDR2 SMNVEV (reference sequence). The J segment lost 7 bases and the V segment lost 3 bases, leaving 8 bases of the junction unmatched. This CDR3 comprises 15 residues. For the CDR3, the DNA is TGTGCCAGCAGTTTCTCGGGAGGGACCCAAAATGAGCAGTTCTTC. Its protein product is CASSFSGGTQNEQFF.

This clone was counted once. V and J are TRBV9 and TRBJ1-2; D is perhaps TRBD1 (6 bases). The CDR3 loop spans 15 amino acids. CDR1 is SGDLS, CDR2 YYNGEE, per germline. V gave up 3 bases and J gave up 0 bases, with 12 bases separating them. The CDR3 nucleotides are TGTGCCAGCAGCGCTCCGGACAGACCTAACTATGGCTACACCTTC. As protein: CASSAPDRPNYGYTF.

J is TRBJ1-6 and V is TRBV19, with 10 bases lining up with TRBD1. V lost 5 bases, J lost 10 bases, and 8 bases stayed unmatched. CDR3 length equals 15 residues. The germline CDR1 and CDR2 sequences are LNHDA and SQIVND (reference sequence). The CDR3 protein is CASSPGTGERSPLHF. For the CDR3, the DNA is TGTGCCAGTAGTCCGGGGACAGGGGAGAGATCACCCCTCCACTTT.

V is TRBV13 and J is TRBJ1-3, with no clear D. V shed 5 bases and J shed 0 bases, with 11 bases lying between them. Per the germline V gene, CDR1 is PRHDT and CDR2 is FYEKMQ (reference sequence). The CDR3 sequence is 15 residues long. DNA for the CDR3: TGTGCCAGCAGCCCAGGTCACAGCTCTGGAAACACCATATATTTT. It codes for CASSPGHSSGNTIYF.

This rearrangement joins TRBV4-1 to TRBJ2-1, with 15 nucleotides matching TRBD2. This CDR3 has 16 amino acids. The germline gives CDR1 MGHRA, CDR2 YSYEKL. V gave up 3 bases and J gave up 7 bases; unmatched junction bases: 4. Here the CDR3 DNA reads TGCGCCAGCAGCCAGGTAGGGACTAGCGGGAGGAATGAGCAGTTCTTC. Protein sequence: CASSQVGTSGRNEQFF.

The chain joins TRBV5-1 to TRBJ2-3; D perhaps matches TRBD1 (5 bases). V lost 0 bases and J 4 bases, leaving 9 bases between the germline ends. CDR1 is SGHRS and CDR2 is YFSETQ in the germline V gene. CDR3 length equals 14 residues. DNA of the CDR3: TGCGCCAGCAGCTTGGAGCAGGGCCCAGATACGCAGTATTTT. Translating it yields CASSLEQGPDTQYF. The entire variable domain, with the rest obtained from reference TRBV5-1 and TRBJ2-3, is as follows: KAGVTQTPRYLIKTRGQQVTLSCSPISGHRSVSWYQQTPGQGLQFLFEYFSETQRNKGNFPGRFSGRQFSNSRSEMNVSTLELGDSALYLCASSLEQGPDTQYFGPGTRLTVL.

The chain is built from TRBV13 and TRBJ2-7, with a possible D match to TRBD1 (5 bases). V was pared by 4 bases and J by 1 base, with 17 bases between. The CDR3 covers 16 residues. Looked up from germline, CDR1 is PRHDT and CDR2 is FYEKMQ (reference sequence). The CDR3: CASSSGKARVSYEQYF. CDR3 sequence (DNA): TGTGCCAGCAGCTCAGGGAAAGCCAGGGTGTCCTACGAGCAGTACTTC.

The chain couples TRBV6-5 to TRBJ2-7; D may be TRBD1 (6 bases). V dropped 6 bases and J dropped 3 bases, with 12 bases sitting between them. CDR1 and CDR2 from the germline V gene are MNHEY and SVGAGI. This CDR3 has 13 residues. In DNA form, the CDR3 reads TGTGCCAGCAGATGGGGGCTAGACTACGAGCAGTACTTC. It codes for CASRWGLDYEQYF.

The chain has TRBV19 and TRBJ1-2; TRBD1 matches at 7 bases. With 6 bases clipped from V and 5 bases from J, the junction kept 9 bases outside the gene matches. The CDR3 covers 14 residues. Germline lookup yields CDR1 LNHDA and CDR2 SQIVND (reference sequence). DNA for the CDR3: TGTGCCAGTAGCCCCCCCGGACAGGCTTATGGCTACACCTTC. Translating gives CASSPPGQAYGYTF. Based on the CDR3 plus reference TRBV19 and TRBJ1-2, the full variable domain is DGGITQSPKYLFRKEGQNVTLSCEQNLNHDAMYWYRQDPGQGLRLIYYSQIVNDFQKGDIAEGYSVSREKKESFPLTVTSAQKNPTAFYLCASSPPGQAYGYTFGSGTRLTVV.

The chain recombines TRBV11-2 with TRBJ2-3; 11 bases line up with TRBD1. This CDR3 region has 17 residues. V lost 0 bases, J lost 6 bases, and 8 bases stayed unmatched. Germline V gene data show CDR1 as SGHAT and CDR2 as FQNNGV. The CDR3 sequence is CASSLDSDRGRYDTQYF. The CDR3 region has the DNA TGTGCCAGCAGCTTAGATTCGGACAGGGGGCGGTATGATACGCAGTATTTT.

This clone was seen a handful of times. This chain joins TRBV4-1 and TRBJ2-1; TRBD2 matches at 9 bases. Germline CDR1 MGHRA, CDR2 YSYEKL. The length of the CDR3 is 15 residues. V lost 2 bases and J lost 8; bases outside the gene matches: 7. Here the CDR3 reads CASSQSSGIFYEQFF. The CDR3 DNA follows: TGCGCCAGCAGCCAATCTAGCGGGATCTTCTATGAGCAGTTCTTC.

This clone came up many times. The gene calls are TRBV6-5 and TRBJ2-3, with a weak D call TRBD2 (5 bases). This CDR3 contains 14 residues. Germline values: CDR1 MNHEY, CDR2 SVGAGI. V was pared by 2 bases and J by 4 bases, with 10 bases between. CDR3 residues: CASSYDLASDTQYF. In DNA, the CDR3 is TGTGCCAGCAGTTACGATCTAGCCTCAGATACGCAGTATTTT.

V is TRBV5-1 and J is TRBJ2-3; D is uncertain. This CDR3 has 15 residues. With 0 bases removed from V and 2 bases from J, the gap between germline ends came to 10 bases. Germline V lookup: CDR1 SGHRS, CDR2 YFSETQ. The DNA of the CDR3 is TGCGCCAGCAGCTTGGTCACAGCAGACACAGATACGCAGTATTTT. Encoded protein: CASSLVTADTDTQYF.

The chain has TRBV2 and TRBJ2-7; TRBD1 aligns across 8 bases. Germline CDR1 and CDR2: SNHLY and FYNNEI. The V segment lost 6 bases and the J segment 4 bases; nucleotides outside the gene matches: 2. The CDR3 is 12 amino acids. The CDR3 loop is CASRRQGYEQYF. CDR3 in DNA: TGTGCCAGCAGGCGACAGGGGTACGAGCAGTACTTC. The full variable domain, in which reference TRBV2 and TRBJ2-7 provide the parts outside the CDR3, is EPEVTQTPSHQVTQMGQEVILRCVPISNHLYFYWYRQILGQKVEFLVSFYNNEISEKSEIFDDQFSVERPDGSNFTLKIRSTKLEDSAMYFCASRRQGYEQYFGPGTRLTVT.

Turning to this clone: One end of the junction does not line up with germline, which may come from a read error. This same CDR3 is encoded by further DNA sequences in the sample. The genes are TRBV19 and TRBJ2-3; possible D gene TRBD1, 6 bases. This CDR3 has 13 residues. The germline CDR1 and CDR2 sequences are LNHDA and SQIVND (reference sequence). The CDR3 is CASSIEGGDTQYF. For the CDR3, the DNA is TGTGCCAGTAGCATAGAAGGGGGAGATACGCAGTATTTT.

The rearrangement joins TRBV20-1 to TRBJ2-2; D gene unclear. Germline CDR1 and CDR2: DFQATT and SNEGSKA (reference sequence). The ends were cut back, 3 bases at V and 6 bases at J, with 11 bases in the middle. This CDR3 is built from 13 residues. CDR3 bases: TGCAGTGCTAGTCCTAAGATAGCCGGGGAGCTGTTTTTT. Translating gives CSASPKIAGELFF.

The V and J genes are TRBV11-3 and TRBJ2-2; TRBD2 agrees at 14 bases. V lost 5 bases and J lost 1; bases outside the gene matches: 3. Looked up from germline, CDR1 is SGHNT and CDR2 is YENEEA. CDR3 length equals 17 residues. For the CDR3, the DNA is TGTGCCAGCAGCCCCGGACTAGCGGGAGGGAACACCGGGGAGCTGTTTTTT. It codes for CASSPGLAGGNTGELFF.